Listed below are T cell receptor beta chains from one sample, sequenced in a study of CD8 T cells in ankylosing spondylitis. TCRdb re-called the 5' RACE reads with MiXCR, one entry per CDR3 protein. The data show around 230,000 distinct CDR3 sequences, about 9.1% seen once. The material sequenced was blood, either unsorted or a sorted T cell fraction (not recorded which). The receptors shown here come from a male donor with ankylosing spondylitis or in good health (not recorded which). Each CDR3 is given with its conserved first and last residue. A D gene is named only where the DNA matches it firmly. Not all rows give a size; the values are once, few, many and, for expanded clones, a class.

d_gene,abundance,j_gene,v_gene,CDR3nt,CDR3aa
NA,NA,TRBJ2-3,TRBV7-2,TGTGCCAGCAGCTTAGAACGGCTAGTGTTGGATACGCAGTATTTT,CASSLERLVLDTQYF
NA,many,TRBJ2-1,TRBV6-2/TRBV6-3,TGTGCCAGCAGTTTCGACGGAGCCTGGAATGAGCAGTTCTTC,CASSFDGAWNEQFF
TRBD2,NA,TRBJ2-1,TRBV29-1,TGCAGCGTTGGGGCTAGCGGGGGCAATGAGCAGTTCTTC,CSVGASGGNEQFF
NA,NA,TRBJ1-2,TRBV24-1,TGTGCCACCAGTGACTCCCGGGAACCCAGGGATGCCTACACCTTC,CATSDSREPRDAYTF
NA,few,TRBJ2-7,TRBV7-8,TGTGCCAGCAGCTTAGCTGTCGGGATAGGCTACGAGCAGTACTTC,CASSLAVGIGYEQYF
TRBD2,many,TRBJ2-2,TRBV12-3/TRBV12-4,TGTGCCAGCAGTTTTGAGCGGGGTGGCCGGGAGCTGTTTTTT,CASSFERGGRELFF
NA,many,TRBJ2-3,TRBV7-9,TGTGCCAGCAGCTTTGGTGCTAGCGCCACAGATACGCAGTATTTT,CASSFGASATDTQYF
NA,many,TRBJ1-1,TRBV7-9,TGTGCCAGCAGCTTAGCGCAGGGAAGAGTTATGGTCGAAGCTTTCTTT,CASSLAQGRVMVEAFF
NA,NA,TRBJ1-2,TRBV5-5,TGTGCCAGCAGCTCCGCAGCTAACTATGGCTACCCCTTC,CASSSAANYGYPF
TRBD1,NA,TRBJ1-2,TRBV2,TGTGCCAGCAGGGGACAGGGTGCCGGTGGCTACACCTTC,CASRGQGAGGYTF
NA,few,TRBJ2-7,TRBV30,TGTGCCTGGAGTGTACTCTACGAGCAGTACTTC,CAWSVLYEQYF
NA,many,TRBJ1-6,TRBV7-2,TGTGCCAGCAGCTTAGAGGCCCTCGGGAATTCACCCCTCCACTTT,CASSLEALGNSPLHF
NA,many,TRBJ1-1,TRBV7-9,TGTGCTGGGGAGGGAGGTTGGACTGAAGCTTTCTTT,CAGEGGWTEAFF
NA,many,TRBJ1-3,TRBV3-1,TGTGCCAGCAGCCAAGCTTTAAGGGGACAAGGAAACACCATATATTTT,CASSQALRGQGNTIYF
NA,many,TRBJ2-7,TRBV7-8,TGTGCCAGCAGCATGGCAGGCCCCTACGAGCAGTACTTC,CASSMAGPYEQYF
NA,many,TRBJ2-2,TRBV11-3,TGTGCCAGCAACCCTGGCGGCGGACCCGGGGAGCTGTTTTTT,CASNPGGGPGELFF
NA,NA,TRBJ1-2,TRBV7-9,TGTGCCAGCAGCGATCACGACAAGGACGACTATGGCTACACCTTC,CASSDHDKDDYGYTF
NA,many,TRBJ1-5,TRBV12-3/TRBV12-4,TGTGCCAGCACCTCAGGAGATCAGCCCCAGCATTTT,CASTSGDQPQHF
TRBD1,many,TRBJ2-5,TRBV7-8,TGTGCCAGCAGCGCTAGGGACAGAAACTTTCAAGAGACCCAGTACTTC,CASSARDRNFQETQYF
NA,many,TRBJ1-4,TRBV7-2,TGTGCCAGCAGCCGGCCCCAGGGGAATGAAAAACTGTTTTTT,CASSRPQGNEKLFF
NA,many,TRBJ2-1,TRBV27,TGTGCCAGCATCGGGGGTAGTGGAAATTCCCATGAGCAGTTCTTC,CASIGGSGNSHEQFF
NA,many,TRBJ2-7,TRBV3-1,TGTGCCAGCAGCCCAGGCTGGGGCTGGTACTACGAGCAGTACTTC,CASSPGWGWYYEQYF
TRBD1,many,TRBJ2-7,TRBV7-9,TGTGCCAGCAGCATGGGGACAGGGGGCCGCCACGAGCAGTACTTC,CASSMGTGGRHEQYF
TRBD1,few,TRBJ2-3,TRBV4-3,TGCGCCAGCAGCCCTGGGACAGGGGATACAGATACGCAGTATTTT,CASSPGTGDTDTQYF
TRBD1,many,TRBJ2-7,TRBV10-3,TGTGCCACCCGACAGGGGGGCTACGAGCAGTACTTC,CATRQGGYEQYF
NA,many,TRBJ1-4,TRBV12-3/TRBV12-4,TGTGCCAGCAGTGAGGGGACCTTTGAAAAACTGTTTTTT,CASSEGTFEKLFF
NA,many,TRBJ1-5,TRBV6-2/TRBV6-3,TGTGCCAGCAGTTACTCCGGGAGGCATCAGCCCCAGCATTTT,CASSYSGRHQPQHF
NA,many,TRBJ2-6,TRBV30,TGTGCCTGGAGCGAATCCAACGTCCTGACTTTC,CAWSESNVLTF
NA,many,TRBJ1-5,TRBV7-2,TGTGCCAGCAGCTTTTCAGGGCTCAATCAGCCCCAGCATTTT,CASSFSGLNQPQHF
TRBD1,many,TRBJ2-5,TRBV6-2/TRBV6-3,TGTGCCAGCAACCGACAGGGGGAGACCCAGTACTTC,CASNRQGETQYF
TRBD2,many,TRBJ2-3,TRBV5-1,TGCGCCAGCAGCGGAAGCGGGAGAGAGACAGATACGCAGTATTTT,CASSGSGRETDTQYF
NA,NA,TRBJ1-2,TRBV12-5,TGTGCCTCCTGCCAAGTCCTCCCGGCGGCTGGGGGCTACACCTTC,CASCQVLPAAGGYTF
TRBD1,many,TRBJ2-1,TRBV9,TGTGCCAGCAGCCCCGGGACAGGGGGTCTCCTGAGCTACAATGAGCAGTTCTTC,CASSPGTGGLLSYNEQFF
NA,many,TRBJ1-6,TRBV7-9,TGTGCCAGCGGGGGCGAAGATTCACCCCTCCACTTT,CASGGEDSPLHF
TRBD1,NA,TRBJ1-6,TRBV6-2/TRBV6-3,TGTGCCAGCAGTTACCCAGGGACAGGCAATTCACCCCTCCACTTT,CASSYPGTGNSPLHF
NA,many,TRBJ1-2,TRBV12-3/TRBV12-4,TGTGCCAGCAGTCCGGCGGGGGACTATGGCTACACCTTC,CASSPAGDYGYTF
NA,many,TRBJ2-1,TRBV18,TGTGCCAGCTCACCAGTGGTGAGCTCCTACAATGAGCAGTTCTTC,CASSPVVSSYNEQFF
NA,many,TRBJ1-2,TRBV4-3,TGCGCCAGCAGCCAAGAAGCTGGACGGATGGAGGGCTACACCTTC,CASSQEAGRMEGYTF
NA,many,TRBJ1-1,TRBV20-1,TGCAGTGCTGCGCCTTACCTAATGAACACTGAAGCTTTCTTT,CSAAPYLMNTEAFF
NA,once,TRBJ1-1,TRBV5-1,TGCGCCAGCAGCTTGGCAGGAACCCGGATCACTGAAGCTTTCTTT,CASSLAGTRITEAFF
TRBD2,many,TRBJ2-3,TRBV12-3/TRBV12-4,TGTGCCAGCAGTCCAGGACTAGCGGAGCCCACAGATACGCAGTATTTT,CASSPGLAEPTDTQYF
TRBD1,many,TRBJ2-1,TRBV10-3,TGTGCCAGTGGGGACAGATCCAATGAGCAGTTCTTC,CASGDRSNEQFF
NA,many,TRBJ1-1,TRBV6-1,TGTGCCAGCAGCGCGACGGCGGTGAACACTGAAGCTTTCTTT,CASSATAVNTEAFF
NA,NA,TRBJ2-7,TRBV4-2,TGTGCCAGCAGCCAAGCCCCCGTCGGCGAGACTTTC,CASSQAPVGETF
NA,many,TRBJ2-7,TRBV20-1,TGCAGTGCTCGGGGCCAGGGTCTCTACGAGCAGTACTTC,CSARGQGLYEQYF
NA,many,TRBJ2-3,TRBV5-1,TGCGCCAGCTCCCTTCGAGGGGGGGCGACAGATACGCAGTATTTT,CASSLRGGATDTQYF
NA,few,TRBJ1-6,TRBV27,TGTGCCAGCAGTTTACGGCAGGGGAGGACGAATTCACCCCTCCACTTT,CASSLRQGRTNSPLHF
NA,few,TRBJ2-6,TRBV6-1,TGTGCCAGCAGTCGACAGCCGGGGCGGGGGGCCAACGTCCTGACTTTC,CASSRQPGRGANVLTF
TRBD1,many,TRBJ2-5,TRBV20-1,TGCAGTGTCCGACAGGGGGTCGGGGAGACCCAGTACTTC,CSVRQGVGETQYF
NA,many,TRBJ1-3,TRBV6-1,TGTGCCAGCAGCACCCCACTGGACACCATATATTTT,CASSTPLDTIYF
NA,few,TRBJ1-1,TRBV30,TGTGCCTGGAGTCGGAACAGGAACGACATGAACACTGAAGCTTTCTTT,CAWSRNRNDMNTEAFF
NA,many,TRBJ2-4,TRBV7-2,TGTGCCAGCAGCTTACCGGGGATCAAAAACATTCAGTACTTC,CASSLPGIKNIQYF
NA,many,TRBJ1-6,TRBV5-6,TGTGCCAGCAGCTCAACCAAACGGATGAGCTATAATTCACCCCTCCACTTT,CASSSTKRMSYNSPLHF
NA,many,TRBJ2-3,TRBV20-1,TGCAGTGCTAGCCAGGGATTGAGCACAGATACGCAGTATTTT,CSASQGLSTDTQYF
NA,many,TRBJ2-3,TRBV3-1,TGTGCCAGCAGCCACGGGACCAAACCGGTCGGAGATACGCAGTATTTT,CASSHGTKPVGDTQYF
NA,many,TRBJ2-2,TRBV7-2,TGTGCCAGCAGCTTAGATGGGGGGCTAAACACCGGGGAGCTGTTTTTT,CASSLDGGLNTGELFF
NA,many,TRBJ1-1,TRBV5-1,TGCGCCAGCACCTCCTCGGGACATATGGACACTGAAGCTTTCTTT,CASTSSGHMDTEAFF
TRBD1,many,TRBJ2-3,TRBV12-3/TRBV12-4,TGTGCCAGCAGTTTGAACAGGGGAAACACAGATACGCAGTATTTT,CASSLNRGNTDTQYF